Following are 8 T cell receptor beta chains from one sample sequenced in a study of blood T cells in healthy people across ages. A sample-barcoded 5' primer and a J-beta primer mix were used in a second PCR of roughly 6 to 12 cycles. One entry per CDR3 protein, called by TCRdb with MiXCR from the 5' RACE reads. The sample yields about 1.5 million distinct CDR3 sequences, around 40% seen once. Source material: blood. These receptor sequences come from a woman aged 18-29 years in good health.

This clonotype was observed a handful of times. The J gene is TRBJ2-7, the V gene TRBV12-3 or TRBV12-4; possibly TRBD1 or TRBD2 for D (5 bases each). The CDR3 is made up of 12 amino acids. Trimming removed 8 bases at V and 11 bases at J, with 19 bases between. The CDR3 reads CASAGNGGLEYF. As DNA, the CDR3 is TGTGCCAGCGCAGGGAACGGCGGGTTAGAGTACTTC.

The chain joins TRBV15 to TRBJ1-2, with D possibly TRBD1 on 5 matching bases. Germline V gene data show CDR1 as LNHNV and CDR2 as YYDKDF (reference sequence). Trimming removed 1 base at V and 4 bases at J, with 10 bases between. The CDR3 length is 14 residues. Here the CDR3 DNA reads TGTGCCACCAGCAGAGCCTTAGACAGCTATGGCTACACCTTC. Encoded protein: CATSRALDSYGYTF.

V gene TRBV30 combines with J gene TRBJ2-1, with D unresolved. CDR3 length equals 10 residues. From germline, CDR1 is GTSNPN and CDR2 SVGIG (reference sequence). The V gene lost 2 bases and the J gene lost 9 bases, with 5 bases spanning the gap. The CDR3: CAWSMSEQFF. In DNA, the CDR3 is TGTGCCTGGAGTATGAGTGAGCAGTTCTTC.

This clonotype has just a few counts. The chain links TRBV2 to TRBJ1-1, with 8 bases identical to TRBD1. Germline CDR1 reads SNHLY; CDR2 reads FYNNEI. With 10 bases clipped from V and 10 bases from J, the junction kept 8 bases outside the gene matches. This CDR3 has 11 amino acids. The chain's CDR3 is CAISDRVGAFF. In DNA, the CDR3 is TGTGCCATTTCGGACAGGGTCGGAGCTTTCTTT.

This clonotype has only one observation. The chain employs TRBV20-1 and TRBJ2-1; D may be TRBD1 (5 bases). The CDR3 runs 15 residues. Germline CDR1 and CDR2: DFQATT and SNEGSKA (reference sequence). The germline V and J ends were trimmed by 2 bases and 0 bases, with 11 bases remaining between them. As DNA, the CDR3 is TGCAGTGCTAGAAAAGCGACAGCCTCCTACAATGAGCAGTTCTTC. It yields the protein CSARKATASYNEQFF.

This CDR3 reads CASSPLSGDNTQYF. The CDR3 region has the DNA TGTGCCAGCAGTCCCCTGAGCGGGGACAATACGCAGTATTTT. The chain is built from TRBV12-3 or TRBV12-4 and TRBJ2-3; perhaps TRBD2 as D (7 bases). The V and J ends lost 5 bases and 7 bases respectively, with 16 bases between them. There are 14 residues in the CDR3.

The rearrangement uses TRBV18 and TRBJ2-7; D is perhaps TRBD1 or TRBD2 (5 bases each). Matching the DNA end better, TRBJ2-5 makes the J call doubtful. This CDR3 is 15 amino acids long. Looked up from germline, CDR1 is KGHSH and CDR2 is LQKENI. The CDR3 loop is CASSPAGTAMKTQYF. DNA of the CDR3: TGTGCCAGCTCACCTGCCGGGACGGCCATGAAGACCCAGTACTTC.

The V and J genes are TRBV7-8 and TRBJ2-1, with TRBD2 matching over 7 bases. CDR1 is SGHVS, CDR2 FQNEAQ, per germline. The CDR3 sequence is 17 residues long. The junction had 7 bases not matched to a gene; V was cut back by 2 bases and J by 0 bases. CDR3 amino acids: CASSLRTSASSYNEQFF. In DNA form, the CDR3 reads TGTGCCAGCAGCTTAAGAACTAGCGCGAGCTCCTACAATGAGCAGTTCTTC.